This TCR beta chain stems from a study of T-cell reconstitution after alpha-beta-depleted transplantation in children. A TCRbeta library incorporating unique molecular identifiers was prepared. Each CDR3 protein gets one entry after TCRdb re-called the PCR reads with MiXCR. The sample holds 120,000 to 150,000 distinct CDR3 sequences, 8% to 10% seen once. This CDR3 comprises 14 residues. The germline CDR1 and CDR2 sequences are MDHEN and SYDVKM. Trimming pared 1 base from V and 2 bases from J, leaving 7 bases between. Study-level results: T-cell counts and diversity were attributed mostly to newly produced T cells one year after transplant.

Details on this clonotype: The target antigen is unknown.

This sequence was found in a female patient between 2 and 10 years old who had a stem cell transplant for congenital amegakaryocytic thrombocytopenia, so the T cells may come from the graft donor. This chain links TRBV28 with TRBJ2-3; D uncertain. The specimen was PBMCs, mostly from graft donor cells, collected 180 days after TCRalphabeta/CD19-depleted stem cell transplant. Written as DNA, the CDR3 is TGTGCCAGCAGTTTATTCCCCGACACAGATACGCAGTATTTT. Encoded protein: CASSLFPDTDTQYF.